One sample yielded the 8 T cell receptor beta chains listed below, sequenced in a study of T-cell memory formation after mild COVID-19. TCRdb independently ran MiXCR on the 5' RACE reads; one entry per CDR3 protein. The table has 170,000 or so distinct CDR3 sequences, roughly a fifth seen once. The sequenced sample consisted of PBMCs or a T cell subset sorted from them (not recorded which). The receptor source for this set is an adult woman who had mild COVID-19 (a few samples of this study predate the infection). Cell type and time point are not known.

This clonotype appeared a few times. The rearrangement uses TRBV20-1 and TRBJ2-7; D may be TRBD2 (6 bases). The germline V and J ends were trimmed by 6 bases and 0 bases, with 18 bases remaining between them. The germline V gene encodes CDR1 DFQATT and CDR2 SNEGSKA (reference sequence). The CDR3 spans 15 residues. In DNA, the CDR3 is TGCAGTGCCGCGAGAGCGGGCTGGGACTCCTACGAGCAGTACTTC. It encodes CSAARAGWDSYEQYF.

The J gene is TRBJ2-1, the V gene TRBV6-5; D not resolved. V shed 0 bases and J shed 7 bases, with 4 bases lying between them. Germline V lookup: CDR1 MNHEY, CDR2 SVGAGI. The CDR3 loop spans 12 amino acids. CDR3 nucleotides: TGTGCCAGCAGTTACTCCCAGAATGAGCAGTTCTTC. Translating it yields CASSYSQNEQFF.

This clonotype was counted a few times. The chain carries TRBV30 and TRBJ2-2; D is ambiguous. Per the germline V gene, CDR1 is GTSNPN and CDR2 is SVGIG (reference sequence). The CDR3 is 15 amino acids. V lost 1 base, J lost 0 bases, and 9 bases lay in between. CDR3 amino acids: CAWSDLTPNTGELFF. The CDR3, as DNA: TGTGCCTGGAGTGATTTGACTCCGAACACCGGGGAGCTGTTTTTT.

The rearrangement links TRBV29-1 to TRBJ1-3; 7 nucleotides align to TRBD1. The V gene's germline CDR1 is SQVTM and CDR2 ANQGSEA. The junction had 7 bases not matched to a gene; V was cut back by 5 bases and J by 0 bases. This CDR3 is 15 amino acids long. The CDR3 sequence: CSVTQTGSSGNTIYF. CDR3 DNA: TGCAGCGTTACCCAGACAGGGAGCTCTGGAAACACCATATATTTT. Drawing the rest from reference TRBV29-1 and TRBJ1-3, the complete variable domain is SAVISQKPSRDICQRGTSLTIQCQVDSQVTMMFWYRQQPGQSLTLIATANQGSEATYESGFVIDKFPISRPNLTFSTLTVSNMSPEDSSIYLCSVTQTGSSGNTIYFGEGSWLTVV.

V and J are TRBV5-1 and TRBJ1-6, with 9 bases matching TRBD1. Losses at the gene ends were 5 bases for V and 3 bases for J; bases not matched to a gene: 9. Germline-derived CDR1 and CDR2 are SGHRS and YFSETQ. This CDR3 comprises 17 residues. CDR3 in amino acids: CASSRDREVFYNSPLHF. In DNA form, the CDR3 reads TGCGCCAGCAGTCGGGACAGGGAAGTTTTCTATAATTCACCCCTCCACTTT.

This rearrangement joins TRBV9 to TRBJ1-1, with 9 bases aligning to TRBD1. Germline lookup yields CDR1 SGDLS and CDR2 YYNGEE. The CDR3 has 15 residues. V lost 2 bases to trimming and J lost 3 bases; unmatched junction nucleotides: 5. The CDR3 region has the DNA TGTGCCAGCAGCGTGGGGACAGGGAAGTACACTGAAGCTTTCTTT. Its translation is CASSVGTGKYTEAFF.

Only a few counts were recorded for this clonotype. The chain has TRBV15 and TRBJ2-2; no reliable D call. Germline V lookup: CDR1 LNHNV, CDR2 YYDKDF (reference sequence). The CDR3 length is 15 residues. V shed 1 base and J shed 2 bases, with 8 bases lying between them. CDR3 in amino acids: CATSRVDGNTGELFF. CDR3 bases: TGTGCCACCAGCAGAGTGGACGGAAACACCGGGGAGCTGTTTTTT. Using reference TRBV15 and TRBJ2-2 for the parts outside the CDR3, the full variable domain is DAMVIQNPRYQVTQFGKPVTLSCSQTLNHNVMYWYQQKSSQAPKLLFHYYDKDFNNEADTPDNFQSRRPNTSFCFLDIRSPGLGDTAMYLCATSRVDGNTGELFFGEGSRLTVL.

This sequence joins TRBV7-9 and TRBJ2-5; the D gene could be TRBD1 or TRBD2 (5 bases each). V gave up 4 bases and J gave up 5 bases, with 17 bases separating them. Looked up from germline, CDR1 is SEHNR and CDR2 is FQNEAQ (reference sequence). The CDR3 consists of 15 residues. In DNA form, the CDR3 reads TGTGCCAGCAGCTCCTCGGGACCCCTAAGGGAGACCCAGTACTTC. It codes for CASSSSGPLRETQYF.